This T cell receptor beta chain was captured by sequencing in a study of human T cells and chemical hapten exposure. Time point noted: pre-sensitization, week 0. Treatment indicated: therapeutic diphenylcyclopropenone sensitization with weekly scalp DPC. This clonotype was detected a few times. V was clipped by 4 bases and J by 5 bases, with 15 bases between them. The CDR3 has 15 amino acids. Germline CDR1 is SGHDN and CDR2 is FVKESK. TCRdb reprocessed the RACE reads via MiXCR and lists one record per CDR3 protein. The sample has approximately 370,000 distinct CDR3 sequences, about 5% seen once. This clonotype was sampled from a woman in her late teens or twenties with alopecia areata. Some clones in this sample may be carry-over from other donors' samples. The sequencing here drew on whole blood, taken in connection with sensitization to the hapten diphenylcyclopropenone (DPC). The rearrangement uses TRBV14 and TRBJ2-1; D is possibly TRBD1 (5 bases). This CDR3 is CASSLGQPPNNEQFF. CDR3 DNA sequence: TGTGCCAGCAGCCTGGGGCAGCCTCCAAACAATGAGCAGTTCTTC. The whole variable domain, remainder taken from reference TRBV14 and TRBJ2-1, is EAGVTQFPSHSVIEKGQTVTLRCDPISGHDNLYWYRRVMGKEIKFLLHFVKESKQDESGMPNNRFLAERTGGTYSTLKVQPAELEDSGVYFCASSLGQPPNNEQFFGPGTRLTVL.